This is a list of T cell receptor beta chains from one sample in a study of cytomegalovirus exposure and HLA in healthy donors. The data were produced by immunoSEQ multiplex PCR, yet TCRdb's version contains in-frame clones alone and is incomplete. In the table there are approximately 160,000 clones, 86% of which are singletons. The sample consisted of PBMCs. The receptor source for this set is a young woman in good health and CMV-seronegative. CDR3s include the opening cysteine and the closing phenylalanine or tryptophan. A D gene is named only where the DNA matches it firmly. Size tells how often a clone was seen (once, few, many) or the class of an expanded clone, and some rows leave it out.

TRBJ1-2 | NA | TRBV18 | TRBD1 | CASSPTRDSNYGYTF | TGTGCCAGCTCGCCCACCCGGGACAGCAACTATGGCTACACCTTC
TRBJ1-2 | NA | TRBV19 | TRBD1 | CASSIVRGRGGSGYTF | TGTGCCAGTAGTATAGTCCGGGGAAGAGGGGGCTCCGGCTACACCTTC
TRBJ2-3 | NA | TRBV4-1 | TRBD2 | CASSHFRLASRADTQYF | TGCGCCAGCAGCCACTTTAGACTAGCTAGTAGGGCAGATACGCAGTATTTT
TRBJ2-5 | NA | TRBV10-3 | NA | CAISLGSKETQYF | TGTGCCATCAGTCTTGGCAGTAAAGAGACCCAGTACTTC
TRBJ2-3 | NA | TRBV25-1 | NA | CASSPRHKLNTQYF | TGTGCCAGCAGTCCCCGACACAAACTTAATACGCAGTATTTT
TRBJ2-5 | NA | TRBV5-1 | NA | CASSFDGVRETQYF | TGCGCCAGCAGCTTTGACGGGGTCCGAGAGACCCAGTACTTC
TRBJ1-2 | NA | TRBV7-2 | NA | CASSLAGSGYGYTF | TGTGCCAGCAGCTTAGCCGGCTCAGGCTATGGCTACACCTTC
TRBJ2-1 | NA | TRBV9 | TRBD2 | CASSVGLAGTEQFF | TGTGCCAGCAGCGTGGGACTAGCGGGGACTGAGCAGTTCTTC
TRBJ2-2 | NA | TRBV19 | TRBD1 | CASLKGARGPGELFF | TGTGCCAGCTTAAAGGGGGCCAGGGGGCCCGGGGAGCTGTTTTTT
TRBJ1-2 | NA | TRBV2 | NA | CARSGYTF | TGTGCCCGGAGCGGCTACACCTTC
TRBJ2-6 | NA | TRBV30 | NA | CAWSLALRGTGANVLTF | TGTGCCTGGAGCTTAGCGTTACGGGGAACTGGGGCCAACGTCCTGACTTTC
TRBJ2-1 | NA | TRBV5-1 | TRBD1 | CASSRQGSSYNEQFF | TGCGCCAGCAGTCGACAGGGCAGCTCCTACAATGAGCAGTTCTTC
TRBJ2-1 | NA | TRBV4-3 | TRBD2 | CASSPSSGRAVNEQFF | TGCGCCAGCAGCCCGAGCAGCGGGAGGGCCGTCAATGAGCAGTTCTTC
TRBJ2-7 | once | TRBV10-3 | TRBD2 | CASRGGLTNEQYF | TGTGCCTCCCGGGGGGGCCTAACCAACGAGCAGTACTTC
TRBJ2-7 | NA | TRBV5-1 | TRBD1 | CASSPTGTVDLREQYF | TGCGCCAGCAGCCCTACCGGGACAGTTGATCTTAGGGAGCAGTACTTC
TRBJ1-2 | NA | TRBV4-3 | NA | CASSQDRGGLGGYTF | TGCGCCAGCAGCCAAGATCGGGGAGGGCTTGGCGGCTACACCTTC